A single TCR beta chain is shown here with its context. The CDR3 consists of 15 residues. The sample is drawn from a study of T cells in tuberculosis. Study-level background: Sequenced TCRs come from CD1B-GMM tetramer-binding T cells.

After thawing and overnight rest, PBMC were stained with GMM-loaded CD1B tetramer, viability dye and anti-CD3 for sorting. The CD1B tetramers carried C32 glucose monomycolate purified from Rhodococcus equi. Tetramer-sorted PBMC had been CD14 monocyte-depleted before freezing. From each donor, about 92,000 tetramer-negative cells were sorted. Using immunoSEQ multiplex PCR, the repertoire was profiled, and TCRdb retains in-frame clones only, with some absent. This table has approximately 88,000 clones, roughly 93% appearing once. This sequence originates from an adult woman with latent tuberculosis. Sequenced: CD1b-GMM tetramer-negative cells sorted from PBMCs. The rearrangement joins TRBV21-1 to TRBJ1-2; the DNA was not compared with TRBD1, the D call given in the table. TRBV21-1 is assigned pseudogene status. In nucleotides, the CDR3 is TGTGCCAGCAGCACCGCTGGCGACAGTAGCTATGGCTACACCTTC. It encodes CASSTAGDSSYGYTF.